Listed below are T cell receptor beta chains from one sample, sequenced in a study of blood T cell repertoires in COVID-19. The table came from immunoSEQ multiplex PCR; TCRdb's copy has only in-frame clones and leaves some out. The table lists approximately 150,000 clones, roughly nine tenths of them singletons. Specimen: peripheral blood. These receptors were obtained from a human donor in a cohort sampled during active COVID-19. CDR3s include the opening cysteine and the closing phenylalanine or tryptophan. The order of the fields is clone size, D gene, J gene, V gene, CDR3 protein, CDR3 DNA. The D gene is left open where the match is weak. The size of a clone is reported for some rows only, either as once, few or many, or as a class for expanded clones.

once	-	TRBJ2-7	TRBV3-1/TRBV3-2	CASSREASEQYF	TGTGCCAGCAGCCGGGAGGCTAGCGAGCAGTACTTC
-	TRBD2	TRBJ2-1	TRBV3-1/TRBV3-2	CASSQDLGLAVYNEQFF	TGTGCCAGCAGCCAAGATCTGGGACTAGCGGTTTACAATGAGCAGTTCTTC
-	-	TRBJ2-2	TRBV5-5	CASSFQGNTGELFF	TGTGCCAGCAGCTTCCAGGGGAACACCGGGGAGCTGTTTTTT
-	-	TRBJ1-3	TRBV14	CASSQDLGRNTIYF	TGTGCCAGCAGCCAAGACCTTGGGCGAAACACCATATATTTT
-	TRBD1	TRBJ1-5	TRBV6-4	CASSDVLRTGIRNQPQHF	TGTGCCAGCAGTGACGTCTTACGGACAGGGATTCGCAATCAGCCCCAGCATTTT
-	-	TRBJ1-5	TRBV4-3	CASWTHSNQPQHF	TGCGCCAGCTGGACACATAGCAATCAGCCCCAGCATTTT
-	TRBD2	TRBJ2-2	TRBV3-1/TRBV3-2	CASSPRQAGGGELFF	TGTGCCAGCAGCCCCCGACAGGCGGGGGGCGGGGAGCTGTTTTTT
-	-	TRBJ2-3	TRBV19	CASIQGDTQYF	TGTGCCAGTATCCAGGGAGATACGCAGTATTTT
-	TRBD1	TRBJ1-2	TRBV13	CASSLDWGQEGYTF	TGTGCCAGCAGCTTAGATTGGGGACAGGAAGGCTACACCTTC
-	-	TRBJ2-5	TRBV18	CASSPQSVREETQYF	TGTGCCAGCTCACCCCAGTCCGTGAGGGAGGAGACCCAGTACTTC
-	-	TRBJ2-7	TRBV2	CASSEAQGGSYEQYF	TGTGCCAGCAGTGAAGCGCAGGGCGGATCCTACGAGCAGTACTTC
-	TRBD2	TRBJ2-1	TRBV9	CASSSAGGPYNEQFF	TGTGCCAGCAGTTCGGCGGGGGGACCTTACAATGAGCAGTTCTTC
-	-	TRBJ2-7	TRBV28	CASSFPQAVTYEQYF	TGTGCCAGCAGTTTCCCCCAAGCGGTTACCTACGAGCAGTACTTC
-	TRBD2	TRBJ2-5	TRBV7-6	CASSLGRVETQYF	TGTGCCAGCAGTCTTGGGAGGGTAGAGACCCAGTACTTC
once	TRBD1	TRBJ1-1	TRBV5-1	CASSLGSGQGAEAFF	TGCGCCAGCAGCTTGGGCTCGGGACAGGGGGCTGAAGCTTTCTTT
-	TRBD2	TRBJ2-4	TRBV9	CASSVGGTGTSETKNIQYF	TGTGCCAGCAGCGTAGGAGGAACCGGGACTAGCGAAACGAAAAACATTCAGTACTTC
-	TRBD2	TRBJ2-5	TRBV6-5	CASKRGQTQYF	TGTGCCAGCAAGCGGGGCCAGACCCAGTACTTC
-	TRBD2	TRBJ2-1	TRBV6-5	CATLAGNNEQFF	TGTGCCACCTTAGCGGGGAACAATGAGCAGTTCTTC
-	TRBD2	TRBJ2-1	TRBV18	CASSLTSGGYNEQFF	TGTGCCAGCTCGTTGACTAGCGGGGGTTACAATGAGCAGTTCTTC
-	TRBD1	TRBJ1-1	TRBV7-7	CASSPEPGQADNTEAFF	TGTGCTAGCAGCCCCGAACCGGGACAGGCAGACAACACTGAAGCTTTCTTT
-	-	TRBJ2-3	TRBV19	CASSISVSTDTQYF	TGTGCCAGTAGTATTTCTGTGAGCACAGATACGCAGTATTTT
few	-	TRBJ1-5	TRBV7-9	CASSLGTTEYSNQPQHF	TGTGCCAGCAGCTTAGGTACGACAGAGTATAGCAATCAGCCCCAGCATTTT
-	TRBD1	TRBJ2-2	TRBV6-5	CASPTGLLNTGELFF	TGTGCCAGCCCGACAGGGCTTCTTAACACCGGGGAGCTGTTTTTT
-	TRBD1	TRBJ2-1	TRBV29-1	CSVEGTGRYNEQFF	TGCAGCGTTGAAGGGACAGGGCGATACAATGAGCAGTTCTTC
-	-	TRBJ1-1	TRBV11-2	CASSPPPPRNTEAFF	TGTGCCAGCAGCCCACCCCCGCCCAGGAACACTGAAGCTTTCTTT
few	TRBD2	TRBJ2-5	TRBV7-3	CASSLAGGRETQYF	TGTGCCAGCAGCCTCGCGGGGGGGCGGGAGACCCAGTACTTC
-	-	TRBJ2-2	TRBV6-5	CASSLLVTGELFF	TGTGCCAGCAGTCTACTGGTTACCGGGGAGCTGTTTTTT
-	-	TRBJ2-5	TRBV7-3	CASSLNARGTQYF	TGTGCCAGCAGCTTAAATGCTAGGGGGACCCAGTACTTC
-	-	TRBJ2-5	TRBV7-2	CASSFGGLETQYF	TGTGCCAGCAGCTTTGGGGGCTTGGAGACCCAGTACTTC
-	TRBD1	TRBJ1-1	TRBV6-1	CASSEQGAATEAFF	TGTGCCAGCAGTGAACAGGGGGCGGCTACTGAAGCTTTCTTT
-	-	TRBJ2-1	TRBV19	CASSIPNGYNEQFF	TGTGCCAGTAGTATACCGAACGGGTACAATGAGCAGTTCTTC
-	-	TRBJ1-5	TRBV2	CASSVSVYSNQPQHF	TGTGCCAGCAGTGTAAGCGTTTATAGCAATCAGCCCCAGCATTTT
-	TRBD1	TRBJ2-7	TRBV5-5	CASSPVPGQISYEQYF	TGTGCCAGCAGCCCGGTCCCGGGACAGATTTCCTACGAGCAGTACTTC
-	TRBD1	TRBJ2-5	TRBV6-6	CASSFLQGAETQYF	TGTGCCAGCAGTTTTCTACAGGGGGCAGAGACCCAGTACTTC
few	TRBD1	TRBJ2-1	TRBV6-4	CASSEGTGGNEQFF	TGTGCCAGCAGTGAAGGGACAGGGGGCAATGAGCAGTTCTTC
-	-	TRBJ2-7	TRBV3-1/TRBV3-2	CASSLRGGTPCF	TGTGCCAGCAGCCTTCGCGGCGGGACTCCATGCTTC
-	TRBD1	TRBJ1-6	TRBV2	CASSRNRGTNSPLHF	TGTGCCAGCAGTCGAAACAGGGGAACCAATTCACCCCTCCACTTT
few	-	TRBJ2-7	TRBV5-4	CASSLDGPREQYF	TGTGCCAGCAGCTTGGACGGTCCTAGGGAGCAGTACTTC
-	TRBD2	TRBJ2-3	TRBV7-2	CASSPGGGFPDTQYF	TGTGCCAGCAGCCCCGGGGGGGGCTTTCCAGATACGCAGTATTTT
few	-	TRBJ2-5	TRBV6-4	CASSRTAEETQYF	TGTGCCAGCAGTAGGACTGCCGAAGAGACCCAGTACTTC
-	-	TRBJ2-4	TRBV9	CASSVGRGGLAKNIQYF	TGTGCCAGCAGCGTAGGTAGGGGAGGTTTAGCCAAAAACATTCAGTACTTC
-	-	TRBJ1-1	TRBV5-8	CASSLRGGDTEAFF	TGTGCCAGCAGCTTACGCGGGGGGGACACTGAAGCTTTCTTT
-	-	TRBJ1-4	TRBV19	CASSSISGVTNEKLFF	TGTGCCAGTAGTAGCATATCAGGGGTAACTAATGAAAAACTGTTTTTT
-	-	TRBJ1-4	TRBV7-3	CASSLGPREKGEKLFF	TGTGCCAGCAGCTTAGGTCCCCGGGAGAAAGGGGAAAAACTGTTTTTT
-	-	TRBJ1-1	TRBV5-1	CASSLTGMNTEAFF	TGCGCCAGCAGCTTGACAGGAATGAACACTGAAGCTTTCTTT
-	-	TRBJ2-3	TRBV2	CASGPGGTQYF	TGTGCCAGCGGACCCGGGGGTACGCAGTATTTT
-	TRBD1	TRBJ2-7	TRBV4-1	CASSQGQGRSKDEQYF	TGCGCCAGCAGCCAAGGACAGGGGCGTAGTAAGGACGAGCAGTACTTC
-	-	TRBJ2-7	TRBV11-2	CASGSFRESYEQYF	TGTGCCAGCGGATCATTCCGGGAGTCTTACGAGCAGTACTTC
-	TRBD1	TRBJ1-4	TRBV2	CASSRTGNEKLFF	TGTGCCAGCAGCAGGACAGGGAATGAAAAACTGTTTTTT